The 11 T cell receptor beta chains below come from one sample, sequenced in a study of beta chain features in type 1 diabetes. The study reverse transcribed the entire isolated RNA, so it sequenced expressed TCRB transcripts. TCRdb's table, derived via immunoSEQ multiplex PCR, lists solely in-frame clones and lacks some. The data contain 130,000 or so clones, less than 10% of them singletons. The specimen sequenced was central memory CD4+ T cells from blood. The origin of the receptors is a woman aged 40 to 49 in good health.

This clone was counted between two and nine times. The rearrangement uses TRBV19 and TRBJ2-4; 11 nucleotides match TRBD2. The CDR3 consists of 16 residues. The junction had 4 bases not matched to a gene; V was cut back by 4 bases and J by 2 bases. CDR1 and CDR2 (germline): LNHDA, SQIVND (reference sequence). As DNA, the CDR3 is TGTGCCAGTAGTACATTAGCGGGGGGGCCCAAAAACATTCAGTACTTC. Translating gives CASSTLAGGPKNIQYF.

This clone was observed a handful of times. Different DNA sequences within this sample yield the same CDR3. The chain uses TRBV6-5 and TRBJ1-2, with D possibly being TRBD1 (6 bases). From germline, CDR1 is MNHEY and CDR2 SVGAGI. V was pared by 2 bases and J by 8 bases, with 9 bases between. The CDR3 consists of 12 residues. The CDR3 loop reads CASSYQGRGYTF. The CDR3 DNA is TGTGCCAGCAGTTACCAGGGGCGCGGCTACACCTTC.

This clone appeared a few times. The chain is built from TRBV11-2 and TRBJ2-3; tentatively, D is TRBD1 (6 bases). Germline CDR1 and CDR2: SGHAT and FQNNGV. Trimming stripped 4 bases from V and 3 bases from J, with 11 bases between. The CDR3 runs 14 residues. The CDR3 DNA follows: TGTGCCAGCAGCTCCGGACAGAGAACAGATACGCAGTATTTT. Amino acid sequence: CASSSGQRTDTQYF.

This clone came up a few times. The gene calls are TRBV7-8 and TRBJ2-1, with 12 bases that match TRBD2. The germline gives CDR1 SGHVS, CDR2 FQNEAQ. With V trimmed by 2 bases and J by 4 bases, 6 bases remained unmatched. The CDR3 consists of 17 residues. The CDR3 DNA is TGTGCCAGCAGCTTAACCGGACTAGCGGGGACATACAATGAGCAGTTCTTC. Its translation: CASSLTGLAGTYNEQFF.

This clone was counted a few times. The rearrangement joins TRBV19 to TRBJ1-5, with 7 positions matching TRBD1. Germline-derived CDR1 and CDR2 are LNHDA and SQIVND (reference sequence). V was clipped by 8 bases and J by 7 bases; unmatched bases: 14. The CDR3 spans 15 residues. The chain's CDR3 is CASRRSDRVQQPQHF. The CDR3 DNA sequence: TGTGCCAGTCGCCGAAGTGACAGGGTACAACAGCCCCAGCATTTT.

The sample holds a few counts of this clone. The chain is built from TRBV6-6 and TRBJ2-7; 7 bases are a match to TRBD1. The CDR3 spans 12 residues. Per the germline V gene, CDR1 is MNHNY and CDR2 is SVGAGI (reference sequence). Trimming took 8 bases from V and 4 from J; bases not matched to a gene: 5. CDR3: CASGGRGYEQYF. The CDR3 coding sequence is TGTGCCAGCGGTGGCAGGGGGTACGAGCAGTACTTC.

The J gene is TRBJ2-1, the V gene TRBV9, with D perhaps matching TRBD2 (6 bases). Germline V gene sequence: CDR1 SGDLS, CDR2 YYNGEE. V lost 3 bases to trimming and J lost 1 base, with 11 bases between them. CDR3 size: 15 residues. The CDR3 nucleotides are TGTGCCAGCAGCGGAAGACTAGGTTCCTACAATGAGCAGTTCTTC. Its protein product is CASSGRLGSYNEQFF. The complete variable domain, with remaining parts taken from reference TRBV9 and TRBJ2-1, reads DSGVTQTPKHLITATGQRVTLRCSPRSGDLSVYWYQQSLDQGLQFLIQYYNGEERAKGNILERFSAQQFPDLHSELNLSSLELGDSALYFCASSGRLGSYNEQFFGPGTRLTVL.

There are a few counts of this clone. This rearrangement joins TRBV6-1 to TRBJ2-5, with a weak D call TRBD2 (6 bases). V was trimmed by 2 bases and J by 4 bases, leaving 11 bases between them. This CDR3 has 14 amino acids. The germline V gene encodes CDR1 MNHNS and CDR2 SASEGT. CDR3 nucleotides: TGTGCCAGCAGTGAACGTTGGCGGGGAGAGACCCAGTACTTC. Protein sequence: CASSERWRGETQYF.

This chain uses TRBV5-1 with TRBJ1-1; D is unresolved. This CDR3 contains 15 residues. CDR1 SGHRS and CDR2 YFSETQ come from the germline V gene. Trimming stripped 7 bases from V and 4 bases from J, with 20 bases between. The CDR3: CASGGNIASSTEAFF. CDR3 DNA: TGCGCCAGCGGAGGTAATATCGCATCGAGCACTGAAGCTTTCTTT.

This clone came up a few times. At one end, the junction sequence differs from germline, possibly due to a read error. The chain joins TRBV18 to TRBJ2-7; maybe TRBD1 (6 bases). There are 13 residues in the CDR3. Germline V CDR1 and CDR2: KGHSH, LQKENI. DNA for the CDR3: TGTGCCAGCTCACCGATAGAAGACAGGCGTAGGGACTTC. Its translation: CASSPIEDRRRDF.

This clone was detected a few times. The chain carries TRBV2 and TRBJ2-5; 12 positions match TRBD2. Germline CDR1 and CDR2: SNHLY and FYNNEI. Trimming at V came to 7 bases and at J to 4 bases, leaving 13 bases not matched to a gene. CDR3 length equals 17 residues. The CDR3 loop is CASNGLAGTGGRETQYF. The CDR3 coding sequence is TGTGCCAGCAACGGACTAGCGGGGACCGGCGGCCGAGAGACCCAGTACTTC.